These 16 T cell receptor beta chains were sequenced from one sample in a study of T cells in Graves' hyperthyroidism and ophthalmopathy. From RNA transcripts, TCR beta CDR3 regions were amplified. An initial round of RT-PCR targeting the TCR CDR3 relied on the HTBI primer set. TCRdb ran MiXCR on the multiplex PCR reads and lists one entry per CDR3 protein. This sample carries roughly 420,000 distinct CDR3 sequences, more than 15% of them seen once, and the ten largest clones take 13% to 15%. Sequenced input: blood. These receptors all come from a woman under 30 with Graves' hyperthyroidism.

This clonotype was counted between two and nine times. This chain uses TRBV7-2 with TRBJ2-1, with D unresolved. This CDR3 is built from 14 residues. Germline V gives CDR1 SGHTA, CDR2 FQGNSA. V gave up 1 base and J gave up 5 bases, with 9 bases separating them. CDR3 sequence: CASSLVGFNNEQFF. The DNA for the CDR3 is TGTGCCAGCAGCTTAGTGGGGTTCAACAATGAGCAGTTCTTC. The full variable domain, its missing parts supplied by reference TRBV7-2 and TRBJ2-1, is GAGVSQSPSNKVTEKGKDVELRCDPISGHTALYWYRQSLGQGLEFLIYFQGNSAPDKSGLPSDRFSAERTGGSVSTLTIQRTQQEDSAVYLCASSLVGFNNEQFFGPGTRLTVL.

This clonotype was detected ten times or more. This chain's CDR3 is CSPETGISYEQYF. CDR3 nucleotides: TGCAGTCCGGAAACAGGGATTTCCTACGAGCAGTACTTC. The chain links TRBV20-1 to TRBJ2-7; D may be TRBD1 (6 bases). Germline-derived CDR1 and CDR2 are DFQATT and SNEGSKA (reference sequence). The ends were cut back, 8 bases at V and 1 base at J, with 15 bases in the middle. The CDR3 covers 13 residues.

The CDR3 region is CASSAGGQVNEQYF. CDR3 sequence (DNA): TGTGCCAGCAGTGCCGGGGGACAGGTGAACGAGCAGTACTTC. This sequence joins TRBV6-1 and TRBJ2-7; TRBD1 aligns across 8 bases. From germline, CDR1 is MNHNS and CDR2 SASEGT. Losses at the gene ends were 4 bases for V and 5 bases for J; bases not matched to a gene: 7. CDR3 length equals 14 residues.

In its sample, this clonotype was seen a few times. The rearrangement links TRBV12-3 or TRBV12-4 to TRBJ2-5; tentatively, D is TRBD1 (6 bases). CDR3 size: 13 residues. Trimming took off 3 bases at V and 5 bases at J, with 10 bases between the two ends. CDR3 nucleotide sequence: TGTGCCAGCAGTTTTGTCCAGGGGGAGACCCAGTACTTC. As protein: CASSFVQGETQYF.

The chain links TRBV19 to TRBJ2-1, with D perhaps matching TRBD2 (6 bases). Germline values: CDR1 LNHDA, CDR2 SQIVND (reference sequence). CDR3 length equals 15 residues. Trimming shortened V by 5 bases and J by 7 bases, and 18 bases separated the two germline ends. The CDR3 region is CASSGPSGPKNEQFF. The CDR3 coding sequence is TGTGCCAGTAGTGGGCCAAGCGGGCCCAAGAATGAGCAGTTCTTC.

This clonotype was picked up many times. This chain uses TRBV7-8 with TRBJ2-3; TRBD2 agrees at 8 bases. Unmatched junction bases numbered 8, after V lost 2 bases and J lost 1 base. The CDR3 consists of 17 residues. Germline V CDR1 and CDR2: SGHVS, FQNEAQ. CDR3 DNA sequence: TGTGCCAGCAGCTTACGTCCGCAACTAGCGGGCACAGATACGCAGTATTTT. Its protein is CASSLRPQLAGTDTQYF.

Turning to this clonotype: A much larger clone is a single base away; this may be a read error. V and J are TRBV11-2 and TRBJ1-6; no definite D call. V was clipped by 5 bases and J by 8 bases, with 16 bases between them. CDR1 and CDR2 (germline): SGHAT, FQNNGV. The CDR3 has 15 residues. DNA of the CDR3: TGTGCCAGCAGCCGGATTAGTCGCTGGGATTCACCCCTCCACTTT. Translation: CASSRISRWDSPLHF.

This clonotype was detected a few times. The gene calls are TRBV5-6 and TRBJ1-1; D remains unclear. The CDR3 extends over 14 amino acids. Trimming stripped 4 bases from V and 0 bases from J, with 10 bases between. CDR1 SGHDT and CDR2 YYEEEE come from the germline V gene. CDR3 residues: CASSLLAMNTEAFF. CDR3 DNA sequence: TGTGCCAGCAGCCTCCTAGCGATGAACACTGAAGCTTTCTTT. Complete variable domain (other parts from reference TRBV5-6 and TRBJ1-1): DAGVTQSPTHLIKTRGQQVTLRCSPKSGHDTVSWYQQALGQGPQFIFQYYEEEERQRGNFPDRFSGHQFPNYSSELNVNALLLGDSALYLCASSLLAMNTEAFFGQGTRLTVV.

For the CDR3, the DNA is TGTGCCAGCAGCCCCGACTGGGGGAGTTCCCAGGATACGCAGTATTTT. Translated, it gives CASSPDWGSSQDTQYF. The chain couples TRBV7-2 to TRBJ2-3; D assignment may be TRBD1 or TRBD2 (5 bases each). Germline CDR1 is SGHTA and CDR2 is FQGNSA. Trimming took off 5 bases at V and 6 bases at J, with 21 bases between the two ends. The CDR3 extends over 16 amino acids.

The chain combines TRBV7-2 with TRBJ2-7; D is perhaps TRBD1 (5 bases). Trimming pared 6 bases from V and 2 bases from J, leaving 14 bases between. This CDR3 region has 14 residues. The germline V gene encodes CDR1 SGHTA and CDR2 FQGNSA. The CDR3 sequence is CASSSSQGPYEQYF. CDR3 coding DNA: TGTGCCAGCAGTTCCAGTCAGGGCCCCTACGAGCAGTACTTC.

The V and J genes are TRBV29-1 and TRBJ1-1; D is possibly TRBD1 (5 bases). The CDR3 is made up of 13 amino acids. Germline V CDR1 and CDR2: SQVTM, ANQGSEA. Trimming cost V 3 bases and J 0 bases, with 8 bases left between them. CDR3 sequence: CSVDDRMNTEAFF. In DNA form, the CDR3 reads TGCAGCGTTGATGACAGAATGAACACTGAAGCTTTCTTT.

This chain links TRBV12-3 or TRBV12-4 with TRBJ1-2, with D uncertain. V gave up 5 bases and J gave up 5 bases, with 9 bases separating them. This CDR3 region has 12 residues. CDR3 DNA: TGTGCCAGCAGTCCCGAGAGTTATGGCTACACCTTC. Protein product: CASSPESYGYTF.

This clonotype was observed many times. This sequence joins TRBV2 and TRBJ2-2; no definite D call. The CDR3 is 16 residues long. Trimming pared 4 bases from V and 0 bases from J, leaving 12 bases between. Per the germline V gene, CDR1 is SNHLY and CDR2 is FYNNEI. The CDR3 here is CASSVQPPPNTGELFF. The CDR3, as DNA: TGTGCCAGCAGTGTTCAACCGCCCCCGAACACCGGGGAGCTGTTTTTT. The complete variable domain, with remaining parts taken from reference TRBV2 and TRBJ2-2, reads EPEVTQTPSHQVTQMGQEVILRCVPISNHLYFYWYRQILGQKVEFLVSFYNNEISEKSEIFDDQFSVERPDGSNFTLKIRSTKLEDSAMYFCASSVQPPPNTGELFFGEGSRLTVL.

This clonotype was picked up many times. J is TRBJ2-1 and V is TRBV3-1, with 14 bases identical to TRBD2. The CDR3 runs to 17 residues. CDR1 is LGHDT, CDR2 YNNKEL, per germline (reference sequence). The junction had 5 bases not matched to a gene; V was cut back by 0 bases and J by 7 bases. DNA of the CDR3: TGTGCCAGCAGCCAAGATTTAGGACTAGCGGGAGGTAATGAGCAGTTCTTC. Its protein product is CASSQDLGLAGGNEQFF.

The rearrangement joins TRBV3-1 to TRBJ2-6; 15 positions match TRBD2. The CDR3 covers 18 residues. The V segment lost 8 bases and the J segment 0 bases; nucleotides outside the gene matches: 5. Germline assignment: CDR1 LGHDT and CDR2 YNNKEL (reference sequence). CDR3 sequence: CASGTSGGPPSGANVLTF. The CDR3 region has the DNA TGTGCCAGCGGGACTAGCGGGGGGCCCCCCTCTGGGGCCAACGTCCTGACTTTC.

This clonotype was observed a few times. V is TRBV5-8 and J is TRBJ2-7; weak D call: TRBD1 (6 bases). The germline V gene has CDR1 SGHTS and CDR2 YDEGEE. The CDR3 runs 15 residues. Trimming removed 2 bases at V and 2 bases at J, with 14 bases between. CDR3 bases: TGTGCCAGCAGCTTCCCACAGGGCCTTACCTACGAGCAGTACTTC. Translation gives CASSFPQGLTYEQYF.